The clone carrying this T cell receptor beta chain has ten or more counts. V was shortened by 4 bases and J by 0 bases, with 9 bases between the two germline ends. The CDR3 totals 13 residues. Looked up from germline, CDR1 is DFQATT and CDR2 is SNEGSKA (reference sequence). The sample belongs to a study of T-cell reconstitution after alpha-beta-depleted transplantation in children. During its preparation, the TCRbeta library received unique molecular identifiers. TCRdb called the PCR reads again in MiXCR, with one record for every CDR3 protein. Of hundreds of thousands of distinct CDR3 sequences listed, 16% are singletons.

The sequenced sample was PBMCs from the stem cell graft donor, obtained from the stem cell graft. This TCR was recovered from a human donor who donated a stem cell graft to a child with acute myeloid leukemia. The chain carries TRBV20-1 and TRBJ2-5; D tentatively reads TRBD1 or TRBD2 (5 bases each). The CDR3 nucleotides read TGCAGTGCTAAGACGGGACACCAAGAGACCCAGTACTTC. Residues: CSAKTGHQETQYF.